The clone carrying this T cell receptor beta chain showed up many times. Its antigen is unidentified. The CDR3 covers 17 residues. The V segment lost 4 bases and the J segment 8 bases; nucleotides outside the gene matches: 13. From germline, CDR1 is MGHDK and CDR2 SYGVNS. Every sequencing run generated over 190 million TCR-beta sequences from 15-18 subjects. MiXCR was run by TCRdb on the 5' RACE reads, yielding one entry per CDR3 protein. The table lists roughly 22,000 distinct CDR3 sequences, around 6.2% of them singletons, with roughly 40% in the top ten. For sorted libraries, the input was 1 million CD4+ or CD8+ T cells. The data belong to a study of neurological immune-mediated disorders. Study-wide results and limits: HTLV-1-associated myelopathy displayed the greatest TCR clonal expansion, and multiple sclerosis exhibited the smallest, lower than that of healthy controls.

This chain connects TRBV25-1 to TRBJ1-4; 10 bases are shared with TRBD1. The specimen sequenced was CD8+ T cells from blood. This clonotype was obtained from a young man in good health. CDR3 loop: CASSGHETGGAWEKLFF. CDR3 DNA: TGTGCCAGCAGTGGGCACGAGACAGGGGGCGCATGGGAAAAACTGTTTTTT. The complete variable domain, with remaining parts taken from reference TRBV25-1 and TRBJ1-4, reads EADIYQTPRYLVIGTGKKITLECSQTMGHDKMYWYQQDPGMELHLIHYSYGVNSTEKGDLSSESTVSRIRTEHFPLTLESARPSHTSQYLCASSGHETGGAWEKLFFGSGTQLSVL.